Below are 12 T cell receptor beta chains sequenced from a single sample in a study of T-cell reconstitution after alpha-beta-depleted transplantation in children. Unique molecular identifiers were used to barcode this TCRbeta library. TCRdb passed the PCR reads through MiXCR, listing each CDR3 protein once. The repertoire has around 250,000 distinct CDR3 sequences, approximately 8.9% of them found once; the top ten carry approximately 6%. This specimen consisted of PBMCs, mostly from graft donor cells, obtained 180 days after TCRalphabeta/CD19-depleted stem cell transplant. The receptor source for this set is a male patient between 5 and 17 years old who had a stem cell transplant for acute lymphoblastic leukemia, so the T cells may come from the graft donor.

Ten or more counts support this clonotype. V and J are TRBV10-3 and TRBJ2-7; 9 bases align to TRBD2. With V trimmed by 4 bases and J by 5 bases, 9 bases remained unmatched. This CDR3 is 15 amino acids long. The germline V gene has CDR1 ENHRY and CDR2 SYGVKD. The CDR3 nucleotides are TGTGCCATCAGTGTTGAGAGTAGCGGGAGCCACGAGCAGTACTTC. Encoded protein: CAISVESSGSHEQYF.

The sample holds many counts of this clonotype. The chain joins TRBV7-9 to TRBJ2-5; D assignment may be TRBD1 or TRBD2 (5 bases each). V was shortened by 5 bases and J by 7 bases, with 14 bases between the two germline ends. Germline V gives CDR1 SEHNR, CDR2 FQNEAQ (reference sequence). The CDR3 has 13 amino acids. CDR3 loop: CASSKGTAWTQYF. For the CDR3, the DNA is TGTGCCAGCAGCAAAGGGACGGCGTGGACCCAGTACTTC.

This clonotype was counted at least ten times. This rearrangement joins TRBV11-2 to TRBJ2-3; possibly TRBD1 for D (5 bases). Germline V gene data show CDR1 as SGHAT and CDR2 as FQNNGV. This CDR3 has 14 residues. Trimming stripped 5 bases from V and 1 base from J, with 10 bases between. The CDR3 reads CASSQGLGTDTQYF. CDR3 sequence (DNA): TGTGCCAGCAGCCAGGGTTTGGGCACAGATACGCAGTATTTT.

In the case of this clonotype: It may be a read error: a sequence one base away is much more abundant. It is unclear where the CDR3 begins or ends on the DNA, so no DNA is shown, and the CDR3 is as TCRdb lists it. The CDR3 loop reads CASSHRGRTSGPEAFF. The V call is TRBV3-1, the J call TRBJ1-1; the table's TRBD1 call for D was not verified on the DNA. CDR1 is LGHDT and CDR2 is YNNKEL in the germline V gene (reference sequence). The CDR3 is 16 amino acids in total, end residues counted.

This clonotype was observed at least ten times. The chain recombines TRBV12-3 or TRBV12-4 with TRBJ2-2; no definite D call. The V and J ends lost 3 bases and 2 bases respectively, with 10 bases between them. The CDR3 length is 15 residues. CDR3 coding DNA: TGTGCCAGCAGTTTTCAACGGGTCAACACCGGGGAGCTGTTTTTT. Protein product: CASSFQRVNTGELFF.

This clonotype has ten or more counts. V usage is TRBV10-3 and J usage is TRBJ2-7; D gene unclear. The V end lost 3 bases, the J end lost 5 bases, and 5 bases lay between the germline ends. The CDR3 loop spans 11 amino acids. The germline gives CDR1 ENHRY, CDR2 SYGVKD. DNA for the CDR3: TGTGCCATCAGTGAACATAACGAGCAGTACTTC. Its protein product is CAISEHNEQYF.

In its sample, this clonotype was seen many times. CDR3 sequence: CASSSRTGRVNEQFF. CDR3 in DNA: TGTGCCAGCAGTTCTCGGACAGGGAGGGTCAATGAGCAGTTCTTC. This chain connects TRBV12-3 or TRBV12-4 to TRBJ2-1; D may be TRBD1 (8 bases). Deletions cut 4 bases from V and 6 bases from J, with 16 bases between. The CDR3 length is 15 residues.

This clonotype was observed many times. The V call is TRBV5-4, the J call TRBJ2-1, with a weak D call TRBD2 (6 bases). This CDR3 spans 16 amino acids. Trimming removed 3 bases from V and 1 base from J, with 14 bases in between. The germline V gene has CDR1 SGHNT and CDR2 YYREEE (reference sequence). The CDR3 here is CASSSGGTVSYNEQFF. The CDR3 region has the DNA TGTGCCAGCAGCTCTGGGGGGACTGTTTCCTACAATGAGCAGTTCTTC. The full variable domain, completed using reference TRBV5-4 and TRBJ2-1, is ETGVTQSPTHLIKTRGQQVTLRCSSQSGHNTVSWYQQALGQGPQFIFQYYREEENGRGNFPPRFSGLQFPNYSSELNVNALELDDSALYLCASSSGGTVSYNEQFFGPGTRLTVL.

This clonotype was counted ten times or more. The V and J genes are TRBV24-1 and TRBJ1-2; TRBD1 agrees at 9 bases. The CDR3 sequence is 16 residues long. Germline V gene data show CDR1 as KGHDR and CDR2 as SFDVKD. V was pared by 3 bases and J by 5 bases, with 9 bases of the junction left unmatched. CDR3 bases: TGTGCCACCAGTGATCCCGCGGACAGGGGATCTTATGGCTACACCTTC. Translation gives CATSDPADRGSYGYTF.

Many counts were recorded for this clonotype. The chain links TRBV29-1 to TRBJ1-4; 7 positions agree with TRBD1. CDR1 and CDR2 from the germline V gene are SQVTM and ANQGSEA. CDR3 size: 11 residues. This CDR3 reads CSVRGSEKLFF. CDR3 coding DNA: TGCAGTGTCAGGGGGTCGGAAAAACTGTTTTTT.

The V and J genes are TRBV11-1 and TRBJ1-5; D is unresolved. The CDR3 covers 20 residues. The germline gives CDR1 SGHAT, CDR2 FQDESV (reference sequence). Between the trimmed V and J ends, which lost 5 bases and 0 bases, there was a span of 26 bases. The CDR3 sequence: CASSPGTLSSGFHSNQPQHF. CDR3 coding DNA: TGTGCCAGCAGCCCAGGAACTTTATCCTCAGGTTTCCATAGCAATCAGCCCCAGCATTTT.

This clonotype was found many times. This chain links TRBV5-1 with TRBJ2-7; a weak D match, TRBD1 (6 bases). V shed 1 base and J shed 3 bases, with 8 bases lying between them. The CDR3 contains 13 residues. Germline-derived CDR1 and CDR2 are SGHRS and YFSETQ. The CDR3 sequence: CASSLKGDYEQYF. The CDR3 DNA reads TGCGCCAGCAGCTTGAAGGGGGACTACGAGCAGTACTTC.